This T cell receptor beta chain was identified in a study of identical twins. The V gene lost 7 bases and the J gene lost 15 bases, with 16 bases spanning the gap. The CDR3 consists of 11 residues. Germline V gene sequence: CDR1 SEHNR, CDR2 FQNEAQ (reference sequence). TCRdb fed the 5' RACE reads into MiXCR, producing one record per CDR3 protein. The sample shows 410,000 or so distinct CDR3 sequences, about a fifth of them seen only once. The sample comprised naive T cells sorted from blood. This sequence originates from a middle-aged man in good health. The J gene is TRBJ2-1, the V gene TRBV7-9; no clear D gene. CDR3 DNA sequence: TGTGCCAGCACCCCTTCCACCGTACTGTTCTTC. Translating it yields CASTPSTVLFF.